This T cell receptor (beta chain) was retrieved from a study of post-analysis software for immune sequencing data. Overall study: Relapsing-remitting, secondary progressive and progressive-relapsing forms made up the multiple sclerosis disease courses.

Germline-derived CDR1 and CDR2 are MNHEY and SVGEGT. The V end lost 6 bases, the J end lost 4 bases, and 18 bases lay between the germline ends. The CDR3 has 15 amino acids. cDNA libraries for TCR beta contained unique molecular identifiers. T cells numbering roughly 0.9 to 11 million gave rise to about 540,000 cDNA molecules. TCRdb passed the PCR reads through MiXCR, listing each CDR3 protein once. Found here are roughly 430,000 distinct CDR3 sequences, approximately 42% of them singletons; the top ten hold roughly 8.2%. Study observations and caveats: TRBV5-6, TRBV5-1 and TRBV20-1 belonged to a set of roughly 5 TRBV segments that were more frequent in patients than controls. Same-batch samples co-clustered strongly by F measure. Versus controls, multiple sclerosis patients showed significantly lower diversity (normalized Chao1).

This clonotype occurred a few times. Antigen: not known. This sequence was found in a girl aged 2-10 years with multiple sclerosis. The chain employs TRBV6-2 or TRBV6-3 and TRBJ1-2; D call uncertain. Sequencing was done on a sample of blood. As DNA, the CDR3 is TGTGCCAGCAGCTCTACAGCGAGGTCCTTCTATGGCTACACCTTC. Amino acid sequence: CASSSTARSFYGYTF.